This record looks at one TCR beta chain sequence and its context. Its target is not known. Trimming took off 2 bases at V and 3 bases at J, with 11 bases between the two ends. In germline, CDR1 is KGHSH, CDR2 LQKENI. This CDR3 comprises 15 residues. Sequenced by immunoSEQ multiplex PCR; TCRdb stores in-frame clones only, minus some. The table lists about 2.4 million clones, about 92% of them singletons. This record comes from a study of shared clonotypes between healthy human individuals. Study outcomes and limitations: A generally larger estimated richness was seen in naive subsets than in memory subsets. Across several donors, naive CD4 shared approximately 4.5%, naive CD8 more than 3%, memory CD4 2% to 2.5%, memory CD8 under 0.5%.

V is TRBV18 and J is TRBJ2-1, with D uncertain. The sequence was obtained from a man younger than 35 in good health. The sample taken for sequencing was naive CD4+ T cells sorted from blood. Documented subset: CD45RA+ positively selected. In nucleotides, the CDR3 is TGTGCCAGCTCACCAGAATCGTCCAGCTACAATGAGCAGTTCTTC. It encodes CASSPESSSYNEQFF.